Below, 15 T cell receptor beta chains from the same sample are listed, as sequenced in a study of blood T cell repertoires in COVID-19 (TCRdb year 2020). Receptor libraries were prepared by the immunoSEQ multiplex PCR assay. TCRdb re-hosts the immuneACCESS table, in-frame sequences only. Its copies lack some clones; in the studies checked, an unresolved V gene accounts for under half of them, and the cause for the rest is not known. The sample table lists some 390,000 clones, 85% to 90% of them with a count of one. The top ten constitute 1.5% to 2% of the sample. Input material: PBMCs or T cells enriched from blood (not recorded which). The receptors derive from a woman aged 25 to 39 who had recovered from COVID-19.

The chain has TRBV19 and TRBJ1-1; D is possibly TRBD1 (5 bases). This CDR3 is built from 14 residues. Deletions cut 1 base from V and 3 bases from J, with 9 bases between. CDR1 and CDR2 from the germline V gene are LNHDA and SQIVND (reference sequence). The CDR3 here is CASSIAGSYTEAFF. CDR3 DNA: TGTGCCAGTAGTATAGCAGGGTCGTACACTGAAGCTTTCTTT.

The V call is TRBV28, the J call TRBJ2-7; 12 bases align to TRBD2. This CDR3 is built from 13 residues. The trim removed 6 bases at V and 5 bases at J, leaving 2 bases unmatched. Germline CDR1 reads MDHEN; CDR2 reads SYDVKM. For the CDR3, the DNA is TGTGCCAGCAGCCTAGCGGGAGGGAACGAGCAGTACTTC. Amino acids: CASSLAGGNEQYF. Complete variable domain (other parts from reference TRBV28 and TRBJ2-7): DVKVTQSSRYLVKRTGEKVFLECVQDMDHENMFWYRQDPGLGLRLIYFSYDVKMKEKGDIPEGYSVSREKKERFSLILESASTNQTSMYLCASSLAGGNEQYFGPGTRLTVT.

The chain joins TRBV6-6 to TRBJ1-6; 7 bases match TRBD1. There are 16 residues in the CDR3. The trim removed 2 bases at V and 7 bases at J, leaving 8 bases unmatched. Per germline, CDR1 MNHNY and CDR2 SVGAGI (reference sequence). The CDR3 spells CASSYKGGTANSPLHF. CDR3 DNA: TGTGCCAGCAGTTACAAAGGTGGGACAGCGAATTCACCCCTCCACTTT.

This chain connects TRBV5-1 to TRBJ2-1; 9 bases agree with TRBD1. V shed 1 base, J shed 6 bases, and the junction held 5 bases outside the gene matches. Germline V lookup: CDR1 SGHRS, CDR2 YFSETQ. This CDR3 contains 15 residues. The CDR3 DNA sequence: TGCGCCAGCAGCTTGAGGACAGGGGCAGGCAATGAGCAGTTCTTC. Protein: CASSLRTGAGNEQFF.

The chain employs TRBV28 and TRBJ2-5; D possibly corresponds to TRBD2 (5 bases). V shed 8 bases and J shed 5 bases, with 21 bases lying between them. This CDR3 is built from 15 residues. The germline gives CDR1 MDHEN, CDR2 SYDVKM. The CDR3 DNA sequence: TGTGCCAGCGTCCAAAGCGGTCCCCGGAGGGAGACCCAGTACTTC. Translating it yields CASVQSGPRRETQYF.

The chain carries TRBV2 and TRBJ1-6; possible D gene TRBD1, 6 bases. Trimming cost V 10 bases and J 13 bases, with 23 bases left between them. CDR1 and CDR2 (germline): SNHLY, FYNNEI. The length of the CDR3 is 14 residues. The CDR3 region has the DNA TGTGCCACTCAATGGCAGGGGAGCTTATCGCCCCTCCACTTT. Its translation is CATQWQGSLSPLHF.

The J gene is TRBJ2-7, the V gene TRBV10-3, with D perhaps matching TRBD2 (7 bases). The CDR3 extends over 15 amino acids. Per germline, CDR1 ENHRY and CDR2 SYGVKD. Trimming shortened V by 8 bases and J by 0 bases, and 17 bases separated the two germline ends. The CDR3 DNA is TGTGCCATCGGCGGGGGACAACCTTTCTCCTACGAGCAGTACTTC. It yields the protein CAIGGGQPFSYEQYF.

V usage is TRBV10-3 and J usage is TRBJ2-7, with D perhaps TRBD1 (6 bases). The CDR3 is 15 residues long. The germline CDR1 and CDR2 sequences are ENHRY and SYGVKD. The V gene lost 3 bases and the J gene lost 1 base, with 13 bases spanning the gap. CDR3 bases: TGTGCCATCAGTGACCCACAGGGTTGGTCCTACGAGCAGTACTTC. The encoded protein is CAISDPQGWSYEQYF.

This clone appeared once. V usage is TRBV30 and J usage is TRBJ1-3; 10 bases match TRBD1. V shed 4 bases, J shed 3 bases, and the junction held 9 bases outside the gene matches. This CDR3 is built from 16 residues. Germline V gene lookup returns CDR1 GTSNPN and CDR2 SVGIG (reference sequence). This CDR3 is CAWMGQGFSFGNTIYF. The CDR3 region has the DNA TGTGCCTGGATGGGACAGGGGTTTTCGTTTGGAAACACCATATATTTT.

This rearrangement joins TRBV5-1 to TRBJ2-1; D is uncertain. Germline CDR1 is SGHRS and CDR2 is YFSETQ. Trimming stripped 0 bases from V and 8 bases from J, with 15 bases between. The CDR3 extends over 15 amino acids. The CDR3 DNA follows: TGCGCCAGCAGCTTGGCCCCTGGCGCGGTCGATGAGCAGTTCTTC. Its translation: CASSLAPGAVDEQFF.

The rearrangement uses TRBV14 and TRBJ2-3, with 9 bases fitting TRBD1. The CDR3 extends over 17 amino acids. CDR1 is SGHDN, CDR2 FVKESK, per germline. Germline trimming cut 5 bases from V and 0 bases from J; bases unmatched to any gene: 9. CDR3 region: CASSNRDRDPSTDTQYF. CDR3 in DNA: TGTGCCAGCAGCAACCGGGACAGGGATCCCAGCACAGATACGCAGTATTTT.

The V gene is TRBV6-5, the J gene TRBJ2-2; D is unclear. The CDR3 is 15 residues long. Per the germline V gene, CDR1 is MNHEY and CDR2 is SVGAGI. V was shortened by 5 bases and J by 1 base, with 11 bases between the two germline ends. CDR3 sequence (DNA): TGTGCCAGCAGTCGCCCCCCAGGGAACACCGGGGAGCTGTTTTTT. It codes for CASSRPPGNTGELFF.

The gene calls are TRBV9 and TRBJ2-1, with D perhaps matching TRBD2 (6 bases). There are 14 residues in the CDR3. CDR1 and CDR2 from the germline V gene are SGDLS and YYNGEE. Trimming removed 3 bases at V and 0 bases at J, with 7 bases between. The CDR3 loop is CASSAGSSYNEQFF. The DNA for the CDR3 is TGTGCCAGCAGCGCCGGGAGCTCCTACAATGAGCAGTTCTTC.

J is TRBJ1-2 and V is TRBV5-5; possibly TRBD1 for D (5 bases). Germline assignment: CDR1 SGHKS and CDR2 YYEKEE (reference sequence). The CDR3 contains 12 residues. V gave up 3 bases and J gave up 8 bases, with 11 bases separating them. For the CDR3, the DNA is TGTGCCAGCAGCTGGGGGGACGTGGGCTACACCTTC. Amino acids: CASSWGDVGYTF.

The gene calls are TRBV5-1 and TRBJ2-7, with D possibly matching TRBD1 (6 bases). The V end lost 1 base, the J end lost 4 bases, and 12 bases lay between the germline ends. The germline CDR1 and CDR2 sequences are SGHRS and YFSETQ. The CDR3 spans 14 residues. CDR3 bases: TGCGCCAGCAGCTTGCAGGGGAATGGGTACGAGCAGTACTTC. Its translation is CASSLQGNGYEQYF.